This paragraph reports one T cell receptor beta chain. The sample is drawn from a study of blood T cell repertoires in COVID-19. About the study: Samples came from the United States, Italy and Spain, spanning acute and convalescent COVID-19. From T cells, B-cell-depleted T cells, or PBMCs came the material, which was cDNA or gDNA.

In the authors' methods: From reference gene primer amplification, estimates of nucleated cell counts were derived. Profiling relied on immunoSEQ multiplex PCR, and the TCRdb table lists in-frame clones only, not all of them. The V and J calls and clone size are taken from that table; D and trimming were inferred from the DNA. Of 200,000 to 300,000 clones in the sample, approximately 84% were seen once. The material sequenced was peripheral blood. This receptor was identified in a man in his forties or fifties with acute or convalescent COVID-19.

As DNA, the CDR3 is TGTGCCAGCAGCCGTACAGGGGGCTTATCAAGCAATCAGCCCCAGCATTTT. This codes for CASSRTGGLSSNQPQHF. This chain joins TRBV7-9 and TRBJ1-5; 9 nucleotides match TRBD1. The CDR3 extends over 17 amino acids. The ends lost 5 bases at V and 1 base at J; junction bases unmatched: 9. Looked up from germline, CDR1 is SEHNR and CDR2 is FQNEAQ (reference sequence).